This TCR beta chain came from a study of T-cell reconstitution after alpha-beta-depleted transplantation in children. From germline, CDR1 is LNHDA and CDR2 SQIVND (reference sequence). V lost 7 bases and J 7 bases, leaving 20 bases between the germline ends. This CDR3 is built from 15 residues. The TCRbeta library was prepared with unique molecular identifiers. A single record per CDR3 protein comes from TCRdb applying MiXCR to the PCR reads. The data contain 300,000 to 400,000 distinct CDR3 sequences, around 16% of them singletons. The input for sequencing was PBMCs, mostly from graft donor cells, taken 360 days after TCRalphabeta/CD19-depleted stem cell transplant. J is TRBJ2-1 and V is TRBV19; D is perhaps TRBD2 (5 bases). This sequence originates from a male patient between 2 and 15 years old who had a stem cell transplant for acute lymphoblastic leukemia, so the T cells may come from the graft donor. CDR3 protein: CASTPGGTVRNEQFF. The CDR3 DNA sequence: TGTGCCAGTACCCCAGGAGGAACGGTCCGGAATGAGCAGTTCTTC.